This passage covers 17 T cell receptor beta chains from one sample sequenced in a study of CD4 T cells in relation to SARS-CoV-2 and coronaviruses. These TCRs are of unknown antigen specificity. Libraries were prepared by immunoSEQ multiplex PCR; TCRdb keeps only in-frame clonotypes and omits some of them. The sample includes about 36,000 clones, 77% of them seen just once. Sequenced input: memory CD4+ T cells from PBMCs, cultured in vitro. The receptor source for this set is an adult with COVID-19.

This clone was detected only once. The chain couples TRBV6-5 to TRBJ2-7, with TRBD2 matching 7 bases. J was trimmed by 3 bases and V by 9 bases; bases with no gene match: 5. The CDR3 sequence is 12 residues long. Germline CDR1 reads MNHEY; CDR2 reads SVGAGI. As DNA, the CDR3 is TGTGCCAGTAGACTAGCAGACTACGAGCAGTACTTC. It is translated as CASRLADYEQYF.

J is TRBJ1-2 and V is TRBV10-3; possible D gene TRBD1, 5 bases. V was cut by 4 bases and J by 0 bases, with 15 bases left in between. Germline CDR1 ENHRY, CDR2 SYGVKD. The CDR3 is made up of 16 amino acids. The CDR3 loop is CAISAQGLGANYGYTF. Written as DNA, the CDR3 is TGTGCCATCAGTGCGCAAGGTTTAGGGGCTAACTATGGCTACACCTTC.

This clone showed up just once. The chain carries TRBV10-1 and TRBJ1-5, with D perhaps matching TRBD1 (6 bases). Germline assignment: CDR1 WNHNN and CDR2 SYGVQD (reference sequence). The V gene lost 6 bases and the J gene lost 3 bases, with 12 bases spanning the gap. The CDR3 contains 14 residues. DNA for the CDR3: TGCGCCAGCAGGGACAGCTATTACAATCAGCCCCAGCATTTT. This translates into CASRDSYYNQPQHF.

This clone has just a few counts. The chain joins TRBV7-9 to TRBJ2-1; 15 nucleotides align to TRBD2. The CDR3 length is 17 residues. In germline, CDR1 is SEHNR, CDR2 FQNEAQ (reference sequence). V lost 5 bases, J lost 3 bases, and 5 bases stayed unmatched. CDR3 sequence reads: CASSREGLAGGYNEQFF. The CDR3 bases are TGTGCCAGCAGCCGGGAGGGACTAGCGGGAGGCTACAATGAGCAGTTCTTC.

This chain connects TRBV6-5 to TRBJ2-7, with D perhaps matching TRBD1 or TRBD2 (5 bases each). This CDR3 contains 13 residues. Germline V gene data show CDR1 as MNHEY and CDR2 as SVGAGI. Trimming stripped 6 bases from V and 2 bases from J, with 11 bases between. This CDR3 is CASSRDGTYEQYF. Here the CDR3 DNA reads TGTGCCAGCAGCCGGGACGGCACCTACGAGCAGTACTTC.

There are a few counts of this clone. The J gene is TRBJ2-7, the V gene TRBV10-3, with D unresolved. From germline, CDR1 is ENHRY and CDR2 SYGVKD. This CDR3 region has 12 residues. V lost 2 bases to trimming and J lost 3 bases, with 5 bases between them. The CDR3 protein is CAISEVYYEQYF. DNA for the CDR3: TGTGCCATCAGTGAGGTATACTACGAGCAGTACTTC.

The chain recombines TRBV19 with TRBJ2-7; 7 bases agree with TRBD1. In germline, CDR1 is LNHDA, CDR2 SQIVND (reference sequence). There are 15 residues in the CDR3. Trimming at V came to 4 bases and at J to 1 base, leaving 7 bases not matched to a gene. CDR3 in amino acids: CASSTLLTGSYEQYF. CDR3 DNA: TGTGCCAGTAGTACCCTTTTGACAGGGTCCTACGAGCAGTACTTC.

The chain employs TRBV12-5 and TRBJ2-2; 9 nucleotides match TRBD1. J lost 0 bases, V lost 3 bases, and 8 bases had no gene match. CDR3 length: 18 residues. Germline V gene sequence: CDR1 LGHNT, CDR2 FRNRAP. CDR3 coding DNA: TGTGCTAGTGGTTTAGTCTTAACAGGGGGCGCGAACACCGGGGAGCTGTTTTTT. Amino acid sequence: CASGLVLTGGANTGELFF. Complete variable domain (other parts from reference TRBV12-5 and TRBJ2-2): DARVTQTPRHKVTEMGQEVTMRCQPILGHNTVFWYRQTMMQGLELLAYFRNRAPLDDSGMPKDRFSAEMPDATLATLKIQPSEPRDSAVYFCASGLVLTGGANTGELFFGEGSRLTVL.

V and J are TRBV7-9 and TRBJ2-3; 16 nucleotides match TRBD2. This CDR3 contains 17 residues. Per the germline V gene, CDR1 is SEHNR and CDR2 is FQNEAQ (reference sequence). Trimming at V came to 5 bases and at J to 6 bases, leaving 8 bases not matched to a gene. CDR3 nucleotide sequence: TGTGCCAGCAGCACGGGACTAGCGGGAGGGCCTCGTGATACGCAGTATTTT. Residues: CASSTGLAGGPRDTQYF.

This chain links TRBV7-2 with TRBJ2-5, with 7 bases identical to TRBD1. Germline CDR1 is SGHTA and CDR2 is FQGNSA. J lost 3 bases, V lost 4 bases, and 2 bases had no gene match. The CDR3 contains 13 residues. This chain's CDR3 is CASSSDRKETQYF. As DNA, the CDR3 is TGTGCCAGCAGCTCGGACAGGAAAGAGACCCAGTACTTC.

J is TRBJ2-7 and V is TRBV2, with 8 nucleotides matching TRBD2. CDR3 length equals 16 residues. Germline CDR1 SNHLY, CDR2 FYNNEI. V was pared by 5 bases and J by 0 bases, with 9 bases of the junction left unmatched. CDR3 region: CASSPGLGQSSYEQYF. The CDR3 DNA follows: TGTGCCAGCAGTCCGGGACTAGGTCAGAGCTCCTACGAGCAGTACTTC.

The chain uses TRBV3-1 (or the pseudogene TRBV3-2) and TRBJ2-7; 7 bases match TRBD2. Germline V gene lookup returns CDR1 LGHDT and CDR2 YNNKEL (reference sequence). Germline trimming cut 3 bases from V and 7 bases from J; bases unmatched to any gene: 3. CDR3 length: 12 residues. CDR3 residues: CASSQTGGEQYF. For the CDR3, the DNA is TGTGCCAGCAGCCAGACCGGGGGGGAGCAGTACTTC.

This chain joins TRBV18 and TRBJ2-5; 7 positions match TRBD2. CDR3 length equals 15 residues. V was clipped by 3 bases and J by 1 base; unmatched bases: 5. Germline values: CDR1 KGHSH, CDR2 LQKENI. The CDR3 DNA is TGTGCCAGCTCACCTTTGACTAGCAGCCAAGAGACCCAGTACTTC. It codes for CASSPLTSSQETQYF.

CDR3 sequence: CASSPSGGNSPLHF. CDR3 nucleotides: TGTGCCAGCAGCCCTTCAGGGGGTAATTCACCCCTCCACTTT. The V and J genes are TRBV7-2 and TRBJ1-6, with 7 bases identical to TRBD1. This CDR3 contains 14 residues. The junction had 4 bases not matched to a gene; V was cut back by 5 bases and J by 6 bases. Germline V gives CDR1 SGHTA, CDR2 FQGNSA.

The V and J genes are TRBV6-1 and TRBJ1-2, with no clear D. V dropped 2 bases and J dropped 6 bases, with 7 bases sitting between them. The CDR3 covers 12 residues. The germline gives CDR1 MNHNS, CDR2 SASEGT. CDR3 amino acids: CASSERRDGYTF. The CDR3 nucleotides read TGTGCCAGCAGTGAACGGAGGGATGGCTACACCTTC.

CDR3 in amino acids: CSAGGGETQYF. The CDR3 coding sequence is TGCAGTGCCGGCGGGGGGGAGACCCAGTACTTC. The rearrangement uses TRBV20-1 and TRBJ2-5; 8 bases are a match to TRBD2. The CDR3 contains 11 residues. Germline V gives CDR1 DFQATT, CDR2 SNEGSKA (reference sequence). V trimming: 6 bases; J trimming: 5 bases; junction bases outside the gene matches: 2.

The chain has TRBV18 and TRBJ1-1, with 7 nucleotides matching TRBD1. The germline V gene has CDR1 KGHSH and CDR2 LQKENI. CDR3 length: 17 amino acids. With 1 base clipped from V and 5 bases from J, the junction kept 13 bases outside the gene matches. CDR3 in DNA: TGTGCCAGCTCACCACGGAAAACAGGGGAAGGTAGGACTGAAGCTTTCTTT. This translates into CASSPRKTGEGRTEAFF.